A single sample is the source of the 5 T cell receptor beta chains below, sequenced in a study of T cells in Graves' hyperthyroidism and ophthalmopathy. RNA transcripts gave rise to amplified TCR beta CDR3 regions. The HTBI primer set was used in a first-round RT-PCR of the TCR CDR3. TCRdb independently ran MiXCR on the multiplex PCR reads; one entry per CDR3 protein. There are hundreds of thousands of distinct CDR3 sequences in the sample; about a fifth occur only once, and 30% to 40% lies in the top ten. The sequencing input was blood. Source of these receptors: a man aged 30 to 45 with Graves' ophthalmopathy.

This chain uses TRBV7-3 with TRBJ2-1; D call uncertain. V lost 5 bases and J 5 bases, leaving 10 bases between the germline ends. From germline, CDR1 is SGHTA and CDR2 FQGTGA. CDR3 size: 13 residues. CDR3 in amino acids: CASSLRLNNEQFF. As DNA, the CDR3 is TGTGCCAGCAGCCTCCGCCTAAACAATGAGCAGTTCTTC.

V gene TRBV10-3 combines with J gene TRBJ2-2, with TRBD2 as a possible D gene (6 bases). Germline assignment: CDR1 ENHRY and CDR2 SYGVKD. CDR3 size: 15 residues. Between the trimmed V and J ends, which lost 2 bases and 4 bases, there was a span of 11 bases. CDR3 DNA sequence: TGTGCCATCAGTGAGGGGGGGAGCGGCACCGGGGAGCTGTTTTTT. Amino acid sequence: CAISEGGSGTGELFF.

This clonotype has only one observation. The V gene is TRBV5-1, the J gene TRBJ2-1; D uncertain. Germline CDR1 reads SGHRS; CDR2 reads YFSETQ. The CDR3 runs to 18 residues. Trimming stripped 2 bases from V and 6 bases from J, with 24 bases between. CDR3 sequence reads: CASSLNSLGSGLGNEQFF. In DNA, the CDR3 is TGCGCCAGCAGCTTAAATAGCTTGGGGTCCGGGTTAGGCAATGAGCAGTTCTTC.

CDR3 region: CSVEATRGDYEQYF. In DNA form, the CDR3 reads TGCAGCGTTGAAGCGACCCGGGGGGACTACGAGCAGTACTTC. The V call is TRBV29-1, the J call TRBJ2-7; 7 positions match TRBD2. This CDR3 has 14 residues. Germline V gene sequence: CDR1 SQVTM, CDR2 ANQGSEA. The V and J ends lost 1 base and 3 bases, in that order; junction bases with no gene match: 6.

The CDR3 here is CASTYWTGANTEAFF. Written as DNA, the CDR3 is TGTGCCAGCACCTATTGGACAGGGGCGAACACTGAAGCTTTCTTT. This chain uses TRBV6-2 or TRBV6-3 with TRBJ1-1; 9 nucleotides match TRBD1. Germline lookup yields CDR1 MNHEY and CDR2 SVGEGT. There are 15 residues in the CDR3. V shed 7 bases and J 1 base; nucleotides not matched to a gene: 7.